This T cell receptor (beta chain) comes out of a study of T cells in Graves' hyperthyroidism and ophthalmopathy. Study-level results: Stable hyperthyroidism was separated from ophthalmopathy by a model based on 13 V-J features.

The study defined stable Graves' hyperthyroidism as no ophthalmopathy progression within 18 months. Isolation of PBMCs was performed on 8 to 10 ml fresh peripheral blood. This CDR3 is built from 15 residues. V lost 2 bases and J lost 6, with 17 bases in between. Germline V lookup: CDR1 MNHNS, CDR2 SASEGT. From RNA transcripts, TCR beta CDR3 regions were amplified. The TCR CDR3 was amplified in a first-round RT-PCR using the HTBI primer set. TCRdb recomputed calls from the multiplex PCR reads with MiXCR, one row per CDR3 protein. The sample lists about 560,000 distinct CDR3 sequences, 16% occurring once. The table lists this clonotype with a few counts. Its antigen remains unidentified.

J is TRBJ2-7 and V is TRBV6-1; perhaps TRBD2 as D (5 bases). This receptor was obtained from a young woman with Graves' hyperthyroidism. Sequencing input: blood. The DNA of the CDR3 is TGTGCCAGCAGTGAAACCCGAATAAGAGGGCGCGAGCAGTACTTC. Its protein product is CASSETRIRGREQYF.